This is a list of T cell receptor beta chains from one sample in a study of brain T cells in children with intractable seizures. The data were produced by immunoSEQ multiplex PCR, yet TCRdb's version contains in-frame clones alone and is incomplete. Among 55,000 to 80,000 clones listed, more than 95% were seen once. The material was peripheral blood, obtained at surgery. These receptors all come from a boy younger than two with focal cortical dysplasia and intractable seizures. Both conserved end residues are part of each CDR3. The D gene is left open where the match is weak. Rows give clone size only sometimes, using once, few, many, or a class for an expanded clone.

-	-	TRBJ2-3	TRBV6-5	CASSYSGGPGDTQYF	TGTGCCAGCAGTTACTCGGGGGGCCCGGGGGATACGCAGTATTTT
-	TRBD1	TRBJ2-3	TRBV12-5	CASGLATGDGSTDTQYF	TGTGCTAGTGGTTTGGCCACAGGGGATGGGAGCACAGATACGCAGTATTTT
-	-	TRBJ2-3	TRBV27	CASSLAGTDTQYF	TGTGCCAGCAGTCTAGCTGGAACAGATACGCAGTATTTT
-	TRBD2	TRBJ2-3	TRBV4-1	CASSQANAGGEIDTQYF	TGCGCCAGCAGCCAAGCTAATGCGGGGGGGGAGATAGATACGCAGTATTTT
-	TRBD1	TRBJ1-5	TRBV15	CATSRVDRGPQPQHF	TGTGCCACCAGCAGGGTTGACAGGGGGCCTCAGCCCCAGCATTTT
-	TRBD2	TRBJ2-1	TRBV4-2	CASSQGSGSQGNEQFF	TGTGCCAGCAGCCAAGGCAGCGGGAGTCAAGGCAATGAGCAGTTCTTC
-	-	TRBJ1-2	TRBV12-3/TRBV12-4	CASRLGGIGYTF	TGTGCCAGCAGACTGGGGGGGATCGGCTACACCTTC
-	-	TRBJ2-3	TRBV6-4	CASSDKSGADTQYF	TGTGCCAGCAGCGACAAATCGGGAGCAGATACGCAGTATTTT
-	TRBD1	TRBJ1-3	TRBV24-1	CATSDLGTGAPLDDNF	TGTGCCACCAGTGATCTGGGGACAGGGGCGCCCTTAGATGATAATTTT
-	TRBD2	TRBJ2-2	TRBV7-9	CASSLDSGNWGPTGELFF	TGTGCCAGCAGCTTAGATAGCGGGAACTGGGGCCCCACCGGGGAGCTGTTTTTT
few	-	TRBJ1-6	TRBV19	CASKEASSYNSPLHF	TGTGCCAGTAAAGAGGCCAGCTCCTATAATTCACCCCTCCACTTT
-	TRBD1	TRBJ2-1	TRBV2	CATKTGNVEQFF	TGTGCCACCAAGACAGGGAACGTTGAGCAGTTCTTC
-	-	TRBJ1-2	TRBV6-5	CASSYSARGSIYGYTF	TGTGCCAGCAGTTACTCGGCCAGGGGTTCCATCTATGGCTACACCTTC
-	-	TRBJ2-5	TRBV19	CASSSRNPLDRHQETQYF	TGTGCCAGTAGTAGTCGTAACCCGCTAGACAGACACCAAGAGACCCAGTACTTC
-	-	TRBJ2-2	TRBV7-2	CASSLIQGKVTGELFF	TGTGCCAGCAGCTTAATACAGGGAAAGGTAACCGGGGAGCTGTTTTTT
-	TRBD2	TRBJ2-1	TRBV4-1	CASTVASGVYNEQFF	TGCGCCAGCACGGTTGCTAGCGGGGTCTACAATGAGCAGTTCTTC
-	-	TRBJ2-1	TRBV6-1	CASSEASSYNEQFF	TGTGCCAGCAGTGAAGCCAGCTCCTACAATGAGCAGTTCTTC
-	TRBD1	TRBJ2-1	TRBV27	CASSWTGGEQFF	TGTGCCAGCAGTTGGACAGGGGGTGAGCAGTTCTTC
-	TRBD1	TRBJ1-2	TRBV6-5	CASRRTGGFVGYTF	TGTGCCAGCAGGCGGACAGGGGGCTTTGTTGGCTACACCTTC
-	-	TRBJ1-6	TRBV21-1	CASSKAGRTRDRGNSPLHF	TGTGCCAGCAGCAAAGCAGGGAGGACCCGGGACAGGGGAAATTCACCCCTCCACTTT
-	TRBD1	TRBJ1-6	TRBV6-5	CASSRDSFNSPLHF	TGTGCCAGCAGTCGGGACAGTTTTAATTCACCCCTCCACTTT
-	TRBD1	TRBJ1-2	TRBV5-1	CASRDRGERGYTF	TGCGCCAGCAGGGACAGGGGAGAAAGGGGCTACACCTTC
-	-	TRBJ2-4	TRBV7-9	CASSSDSATKNIQYF	TGTGCCAGCAGCTCAGACAGCGCGACCAAAAACATTCAGTACTTC
-	-	TRBJ2-1	TRBV3-1/TRBV3-2	CASSQGAGAHNEQFF	TGTGCCAGCAGCCAGGGGGCGGGGGCTCACAATGAGCAGTTCTTC
-	TRBD2	TRBJ2-3	TRBV6-2/TRBV6-3	CASSYPLAGVGDTQYF	TGTGCCAGCAGTTACCCCCTAGCGGGAGTTGGGGATACGCAGTATTTT
-	TRBD1	TRBJ2-5	TRBV5-1	CASSWGQQQETQYF	TGCGCCAGCAGCTGGGGACAGCAGCAAGAGACCCAGTACTTC
once	TRBD1	TRBJ2-7	TRBV28	CASSLSRAGGQYEQYF	TGTGCCAGCAGTTTGTCAAGGGCAGGGGGTCAGTACGAGCAGTACTTC
once	-	TRBJ2-1	TRBV12-5	CASGLVSGQGYNEQFF	TGTGCTAGTGGTTTGGTATCTGGGCAGGGATACAATGAGCAGTTCTTC
-	TRBD1	TRBJ2-1	TRBV12-5	CASGLGTGSYNEQFF	TGTGCTAGTGGTTTGGGGACAGGCTCATACAATGAGCAGTTCTTC
-	-	TRBJ1-1	TRBV11-3	CASSLEENGGATEAFF	TGTGCCAGCAGCTTAGAAGAAAACGGAGGGGCAACTGAAGCTTTCTTT
once	-	TRBJ2-1	TRBV19	CASSAGPKGEQFF	TGTGCCAGTAGTGCGGGACCCAAAGGTGAGCAGTTCTTC
-	-	TRBJ2-5	TRBV7-9	CASTPVAFQETQYF	TGTGCCAGCACGCCAGTAGCCTTCCAAGAGACCCAGTACTTC
-	-	TRBJ2-6	TRBV11-2	CASSPTSSGANVLTF	TGTGCCAGCAGCCCCACCTCGTCTGGGGCCAACGTCCTGACTTTC
few	-	TRBJ2-7	TRBV6-5	CASSNSQATSYEQYF	TGTGCCAGCAGTAATTCACAGGCGACCTCCTACGAGCAGTACTTC
-	TRBD2	TRBJ2-7	TRBV19	CASEGLATYEQYF	TGTGCCAGTGAGGGACTAGCGACCTACGAGCAGTACTTC
-	TRBD1	TRBJ2-7	TRBV7-9	CASSFSRDSNAYEQYF	TGTGCCAGCAGCTTTTCCAGGGACAGTAACGCCTACGAGCAGTACTTC
-	TRBD2	TRBJ2-5	TRBV6-5	CASRGLAGTQETQYF	TGTGCCAGCAGGGGACTAGCGGGGACACAAGAGACCCAGTACTTC
-	TRBD1	TRBJ2-3	TRBV6-1	CASSGSGQDSTDTQYF	TGTGCCAGCAGTGGGTCGGGACAGGACAGCACAGATACGCAGTATTTT
-	-	TRBJ2-2	TRBV24-1	CATSDSGIGELFF	TGTGCCACCAGTGATTCAGGGATCGGGGAGCTGTTTTTT
-	TRBD1	TRBJ1-1	TRBV19	CASSPGTGRYLNTEAFF	TGTGCCAGTAGTCCCGGGACAGGGCGTTATTTGAACACTGAAGCTTTCTTT
-	-	TRBJ2-6	TRBV25-1	CASSISGANVLTF	TGTGCCAGCAGTATATCTGGGGCCAACGTCCTGACTTTC
-	-	TRBJ2-5	TRBV11-2	CASSLVRGTGKNWTQYF	TGTGCCAGCAGCTTAGTTCGGGGCACGGGCAAGAATTGGACCCAGTACTTC
-	-	TRBJ1-3	TRBV27	CASSLAVSGNTIYF	TGTGCCAGCAGTTTGGCTGTCTCTGGAAACACCATATATTTT
-	-	TRBJ1-5	TRBV19	CASSIDAGRQQPQHF	TGTGCCAGTAGTATAGACGCAGGCCGTCAGCAGCCCCAGCATTTT
-	-	TRBJ2-3	TRBV5-4	CASGLSTDTQYF	TGTGCCAGCGGACTGAGCACAGATACGCAGTATTTT
-	TRBD1	TRBJ1-2	TRBV3-1/TRBV3-2	CASSQSQGQLYGYTF	TGTGCCAGCAGCCAATCACAGGGGCAACTCTATGGCTACACCTTC
-	-	TRBJ1-4	TRBV2	CASKLQGSWDEKLFF	TGTGCCAGCAAATTGCAGGGATCTTGGGATGAAAAACTGTTTTTT
-	-	TRBJ2-6	TRBV4-2	CASSQQGSGANVLTF	TGTGCCAGCAGCCAGCAGGGTTCTGGGGCCAACGTCCTGACTTTC
once	TRBD2	TRBJ2-1	TRBV5-5	CASRKGLAVDSYNEQFF	TGTGCCAGCAGAAAGGGACTAGCGGTTGACTCCTACAATGAGCAGTTCTTC
-	-	TRBJ2-5	TRBV23-1	CASSPRTVEEKETQYF	TGCGCCAGCAGTCCGCGAACCGTAGAGGAAAAAGAGACCCAGTACTTC
-	-	TRBJ2-7	TRBV12-3/TRBV12-4	CASSLYGSYEQYF	TGTGCCAGCAGTTTGTACGGCTCCTACGAGCAGTACTTC
-	-	TRBJ1-2	TRBV7-9	CASSPDANYGYTF	TGTGCCAGCAGCCCCGACGCTAACTATGGCTACACCTTC
-	-	TRBJ1-2	TRBV4-1	CASSQHVGGYGYTF	TGCGCCAGCAGCCAACACGTTGGGGGGTATGGCTACACCTTC
-	-	TRBJ1-2	TRBV28	CASSANPSGKKLYGYTF	TGTGCCAGCAGCGCCAACCCTTCGGGGAAGAAATTGTATGGCTACACCTTC
once	TRBD1	TRBJ2-7	TRBV19	CASSIEGQGIYEQYF	TGTGCCAGTAGTATAGAGGGACAGGGAATCTACGAGCAGTACTTC